The present entry profiles one T cell receptor (beta chain) with its context. The data originate from a study of T cell responses to AZD1222 COVID-19 vaccine. Profiling relied on immunoSEQ multiplex PCR, and the TCRdb table lists in-frame clones only, not all of them. Here the sample spans approximately 110,000 clones, approximately 90% being singletons. The receptor was derived from an adult in good health. Specimen: peripheral blood, collected on day 0 of AZD1222 vaccination.

This chain's CDR3 is CASSAQGQETQYF. CDR3 nucleotide sequence: TGCGCCAGCAGCGCACAGGGACAAGAGACCCAGTACTTC. This chain links TRBV4-1 with TRBJ2-5; tentatively, D is TRBD1 (6 bases). V gave up 5 bases and J gave up 2 bases, with 9 bases separating them. The CDR3 length is 13 residues. CDR1 and CDR2 (germline): MGHRA, YSYEKL.